This TCR beta chain is drawn from a study of control samples from healthy donors and cancer patients (dated by TCRdb to the early 2020s). Libraries were made using the immunoSEQ multiplex PCR assay. TCRdb obtained this table from immuneACCESS and retained in-frame rearrangements with V and J assigned. These tables miss some clones; where compared with another copy, unresolved V genes account for less than half of the shortfall, and the remainder is unexplained. The sample table records 130,000 or so clones; roughly nine tenths of these occur just once. Around 7.3% of the sample comes from the top ten. Spanning cysteine to phenylalanine, the CDR3 consists of 15 amino acids. Just the 45-base CDR3 DNA is kept, in frame starting at base 1. Sequences LGHDT (CDR1) and YNNKEL (CDR2) are obtained from the germline V gene (reference sequence). V sheds 2 bases and J sheds 4 bases, leaving 11 bases between their ends.

A word on this clone: This receptor's antigen is unknown. The record has no base qualities; no much larger clone is one base away.

This clonotype was obtained from a man between 18 and 35 years old in good health. What was sequenced was blood. Here the chain combines TRBV3-1 (or the pseudogene TRBV3-2) and TRBJ2-2; too little of a D gene remains to name it. The nucleotide sequence reads as follows: TGTGCCAGCAGCCAACATCCAGCTATCACCGGGGAGCTGTTTTTT. It translates to CASSQHPAITGELFF.